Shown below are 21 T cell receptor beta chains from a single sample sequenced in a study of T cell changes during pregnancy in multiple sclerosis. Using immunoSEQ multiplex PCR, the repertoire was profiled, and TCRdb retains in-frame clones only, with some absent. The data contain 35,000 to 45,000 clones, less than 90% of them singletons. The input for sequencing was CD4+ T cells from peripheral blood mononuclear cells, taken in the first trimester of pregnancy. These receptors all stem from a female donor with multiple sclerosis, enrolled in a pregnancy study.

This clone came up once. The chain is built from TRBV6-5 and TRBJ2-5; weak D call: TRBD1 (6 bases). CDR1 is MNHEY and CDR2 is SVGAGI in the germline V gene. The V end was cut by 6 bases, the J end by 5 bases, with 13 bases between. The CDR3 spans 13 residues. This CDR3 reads CASRRTGSETQYF. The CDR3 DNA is TGTGCCAGCAGACGAACAGGGTCGGAGACCCAGTACTTC.

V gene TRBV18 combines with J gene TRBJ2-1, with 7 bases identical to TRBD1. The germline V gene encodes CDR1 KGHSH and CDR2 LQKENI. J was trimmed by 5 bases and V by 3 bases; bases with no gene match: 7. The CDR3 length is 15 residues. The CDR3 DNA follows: TGTGCCAGCTCACCCCTTTTGGGACAGCACAATGAGCAGTTCTTC. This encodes CASSPLLGQHNEQFF.

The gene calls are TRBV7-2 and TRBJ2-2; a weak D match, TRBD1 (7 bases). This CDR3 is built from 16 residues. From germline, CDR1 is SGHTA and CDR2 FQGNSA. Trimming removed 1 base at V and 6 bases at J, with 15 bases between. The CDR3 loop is CASSLEGRGVAGELFF. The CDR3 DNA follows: TGTGCCAGCAGCTTAGAGGGCAGGGGGGTCGCCGGGGAGCTGTTTTTT.

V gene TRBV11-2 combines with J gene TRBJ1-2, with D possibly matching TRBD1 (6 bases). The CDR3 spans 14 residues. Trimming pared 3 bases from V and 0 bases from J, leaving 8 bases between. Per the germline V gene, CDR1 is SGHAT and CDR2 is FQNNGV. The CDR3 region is CASSFRGPNYGYTF. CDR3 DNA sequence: TGTGCCAGCAGCTTCAGGGGCCCTAACTATGGCTACACCTTC.

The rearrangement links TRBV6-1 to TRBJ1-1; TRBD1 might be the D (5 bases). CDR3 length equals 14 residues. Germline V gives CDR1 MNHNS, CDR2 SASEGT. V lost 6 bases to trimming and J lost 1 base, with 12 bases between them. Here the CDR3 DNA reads TGTGCCAGCAGGGACGACAGAAGGAACACTGAAGCTTTCTTT. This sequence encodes CASRDDRRNTEAFF.

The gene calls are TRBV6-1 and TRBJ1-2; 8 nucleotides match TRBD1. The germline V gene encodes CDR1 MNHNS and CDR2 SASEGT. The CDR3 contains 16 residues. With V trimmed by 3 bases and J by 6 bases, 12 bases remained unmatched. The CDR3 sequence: CASSENPTGDRNGYTF. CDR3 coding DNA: TGTGCCAGCAGTGAGAATCCGACAGGGGATAGGAATGGCTACACCTTC.

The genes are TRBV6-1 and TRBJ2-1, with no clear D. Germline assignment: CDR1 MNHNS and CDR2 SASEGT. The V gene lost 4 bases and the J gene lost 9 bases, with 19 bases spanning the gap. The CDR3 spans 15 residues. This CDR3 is CASSATNRMTAEQFF. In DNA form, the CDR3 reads TGTGCCAGCAGTGCCACAAACAGAATGACCGCTGAGCAGTTCTTC.

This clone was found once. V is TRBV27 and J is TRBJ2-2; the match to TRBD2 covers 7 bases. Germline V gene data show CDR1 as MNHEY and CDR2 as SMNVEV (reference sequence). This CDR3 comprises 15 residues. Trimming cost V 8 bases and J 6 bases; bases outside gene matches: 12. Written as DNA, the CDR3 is TGTGCCAGCTCCTCCCCTAGCGGAAAGTCCGGGGAGCTGTTTTTT. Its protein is CASSSPSGKSGELFF.

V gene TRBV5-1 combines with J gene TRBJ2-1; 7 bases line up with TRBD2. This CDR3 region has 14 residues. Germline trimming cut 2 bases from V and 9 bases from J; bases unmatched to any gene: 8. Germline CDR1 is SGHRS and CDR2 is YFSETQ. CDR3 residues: CASSLGGSSAEQFF. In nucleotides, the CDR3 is TGCGCCAGCAGCTTAGGCGGGAGCTCCGCTGAGCAGTTCTTC.

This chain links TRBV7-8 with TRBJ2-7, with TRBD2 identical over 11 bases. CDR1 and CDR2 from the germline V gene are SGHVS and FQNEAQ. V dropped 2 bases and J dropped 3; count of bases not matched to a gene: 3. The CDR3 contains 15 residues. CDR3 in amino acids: CASSLQLAGVYEQYF. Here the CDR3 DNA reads TGTGCCAGCAGCTTACAACTAGCGGGAGTCTACGAGCAGTACTTC.

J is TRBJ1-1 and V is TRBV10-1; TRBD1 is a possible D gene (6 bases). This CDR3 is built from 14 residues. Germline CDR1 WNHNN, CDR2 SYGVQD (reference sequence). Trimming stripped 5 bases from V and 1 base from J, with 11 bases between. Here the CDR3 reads CASSWRGGNTEAFF. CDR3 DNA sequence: TGCGCCAGCAGTTGGAGGGGGGGGAACACTGAAGCTTTCTTT.

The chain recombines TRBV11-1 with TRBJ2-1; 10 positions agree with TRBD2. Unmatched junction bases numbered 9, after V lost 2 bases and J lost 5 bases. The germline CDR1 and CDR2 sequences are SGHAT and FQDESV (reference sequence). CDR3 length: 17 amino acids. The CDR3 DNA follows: TGTGCCAGCAGCTTAAATTGGGCCAGCGGGAGGGACAATGAGCAGTTCTTC. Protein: CASSLNWASGRDNEQFF.

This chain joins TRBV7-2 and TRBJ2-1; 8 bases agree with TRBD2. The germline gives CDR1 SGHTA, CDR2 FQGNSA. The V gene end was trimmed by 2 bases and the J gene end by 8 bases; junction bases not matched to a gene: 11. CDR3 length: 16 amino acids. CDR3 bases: TGTGCCAGCAGCTTAATGGTCGCGGGAGGTACGCATGAGCAGTTCTTC. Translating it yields CASSLMVAGGTHEQFF.

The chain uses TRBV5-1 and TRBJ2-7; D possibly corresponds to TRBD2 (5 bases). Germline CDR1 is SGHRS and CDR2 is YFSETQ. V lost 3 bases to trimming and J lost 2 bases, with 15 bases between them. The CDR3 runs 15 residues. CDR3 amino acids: CASSSPGGRTYEQYF. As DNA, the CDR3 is TGCGCCAGCAGCTCCCCCGGAGGAAGGACCTACGAGCAGTACTTC.

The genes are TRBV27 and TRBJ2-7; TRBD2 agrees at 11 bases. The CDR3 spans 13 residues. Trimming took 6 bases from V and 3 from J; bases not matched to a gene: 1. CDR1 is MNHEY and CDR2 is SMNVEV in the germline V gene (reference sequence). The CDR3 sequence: CASRLAGDYEQYF. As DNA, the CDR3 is TGTGCCAGCAGACTAGCGGGAGACTACGAGCAGTACTTC.

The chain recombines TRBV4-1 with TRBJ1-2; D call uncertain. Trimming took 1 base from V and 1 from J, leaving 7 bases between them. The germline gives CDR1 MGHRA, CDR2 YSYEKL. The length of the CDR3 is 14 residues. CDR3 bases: TGCGCCAGCAGCCAAGTAACAGTTAACTATGGCTACACCTTC. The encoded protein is CASSQVTVNYGYTF.

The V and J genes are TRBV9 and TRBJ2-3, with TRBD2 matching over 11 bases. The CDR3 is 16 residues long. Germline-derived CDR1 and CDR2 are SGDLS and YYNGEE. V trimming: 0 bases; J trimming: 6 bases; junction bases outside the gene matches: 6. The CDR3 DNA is TGTGCCAGCAGCGTAGAACTAGCGGGAGTTATGGATACGCAGTATTTT. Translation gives CASSVELAGVMDTQYF.

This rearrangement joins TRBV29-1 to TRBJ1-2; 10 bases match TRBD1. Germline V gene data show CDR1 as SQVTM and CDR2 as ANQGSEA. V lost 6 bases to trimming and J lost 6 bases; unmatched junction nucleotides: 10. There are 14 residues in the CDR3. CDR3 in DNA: TGCAGCGTCGGATCTGGGACAGGGGAAAATGGCTACACCTTC. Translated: CSVGSGTGENGYTF.

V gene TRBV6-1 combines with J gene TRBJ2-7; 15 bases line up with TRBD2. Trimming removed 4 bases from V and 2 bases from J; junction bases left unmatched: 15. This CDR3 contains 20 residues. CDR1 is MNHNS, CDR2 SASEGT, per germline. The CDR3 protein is CASSVQSWTSGRAVAYEQYF. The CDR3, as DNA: TGTGCCAGCAGTGTACAGAGTTGGACTAGCGGGAGGGCCGTGGCCTACGAGCAGTACTTC.

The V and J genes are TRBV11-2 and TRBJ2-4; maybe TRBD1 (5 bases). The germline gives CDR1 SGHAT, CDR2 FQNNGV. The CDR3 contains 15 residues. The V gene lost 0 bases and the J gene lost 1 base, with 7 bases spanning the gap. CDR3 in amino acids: CASSLDRVAKNIQYF. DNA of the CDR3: TGTGCCAGCAGCTTAGACAGGGTGGCCAAAAACATTCAGTACTTC.

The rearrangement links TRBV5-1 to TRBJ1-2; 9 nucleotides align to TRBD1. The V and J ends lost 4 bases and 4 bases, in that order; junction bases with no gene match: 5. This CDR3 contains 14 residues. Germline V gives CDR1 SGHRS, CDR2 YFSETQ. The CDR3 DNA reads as TGCGCCAGCAGCCCAGGGACAGGGAGCTATGGCTACACCTTC. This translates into CASSPGTGSYGYTF.